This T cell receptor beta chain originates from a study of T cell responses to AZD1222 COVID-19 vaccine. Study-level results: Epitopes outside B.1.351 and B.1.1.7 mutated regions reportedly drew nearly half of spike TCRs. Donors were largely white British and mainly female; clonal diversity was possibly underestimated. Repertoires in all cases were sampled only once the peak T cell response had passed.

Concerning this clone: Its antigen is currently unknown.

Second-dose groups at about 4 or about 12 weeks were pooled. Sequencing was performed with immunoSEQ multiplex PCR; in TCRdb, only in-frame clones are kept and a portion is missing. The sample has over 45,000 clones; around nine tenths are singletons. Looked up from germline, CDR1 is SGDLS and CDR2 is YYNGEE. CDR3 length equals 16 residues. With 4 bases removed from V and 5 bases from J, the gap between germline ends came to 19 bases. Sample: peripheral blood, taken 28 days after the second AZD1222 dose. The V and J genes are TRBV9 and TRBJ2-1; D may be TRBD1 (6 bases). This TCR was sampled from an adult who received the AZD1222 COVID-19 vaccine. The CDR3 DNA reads TGTGCCAGCAGCTACCTCCGGGACACCGAGGACAATGAGCAGTTCTTC. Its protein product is CASSYLRDTEDNEQFF.